The clone carrying this TCR beta chain is a singleton in its sample. The CDR3 has 15 amino acids. The junction had 6 bases not matched to a gene; V was cut back by 3 bases and J by 4 bases. In germline, CDR1 is SNHLY, CDR2 FYNNEI. The record originates from a study of blood T cell repertoires in COVID-19. About the study: Samples taken during acute and convalescent COVID-19 were collected in the United States, Italy and Spain. Sources were T cells, B-cell-depleted T cells, or PBMCs; the material itself was cDNA or gDNA.

As processed by the authors: Estimates of nucleated cell counts were drawn from the amplification of reference gene primers. TCRdb's table, derived via immunoSEQ multiplex PCR, lists solely in-frame clones and lacks some. V, J and clone size are taken as reported in that table, and D and trimming were inferred from the DNA itself. The sample consists of 220,000 or so clones, about three quarters of them appearing once. Sequencing used peripheral blood. The source of this sequence is a woman aged 70-85 years with acute or convalescent COVID-19. The genes are TRBV2 and TRBJ2-1; 7 bases agree with TRBD2. DNA for the CDR3: TGTGCCAGCAGTGATGGGTGGGAGGGATACAATGAGCAGTTCTTC. Translation gives CASSDGWEGYNEQFF. The full variable domain, its missing parts supplied by reference TRBV2 and TRBJ2-1, is EPEVTQTPSHQVTQMGQEVILRCVPISNHLYFYWYRQILGQKVEFLVSFYNNEISEKSEIFDDQFSVERPDGSNFTLKIRSTKLEDSAMYFCASSDGWEGYNEQFFGPGTRLTVL.